The entry below gives a single TCR beta chain sequence along with its context. The data originate from a study of blood T cell repertoires in COVID-19. Cohorts were determined from participant-reported clinical history. For recovered donors of Cohort 3, there were two negative PCRs, clearance, or symptom resolution. Under the authors' procedure: Estimation of nucleated cell counts relied on the amplification of reference gene primers. Using immunoSEQ multiplex PCR, the repertoire was profiled, and TCRdb retains in-frame clones only, with some absent. Clonal size and the V and J genes are those of that table, whereas D and trimming came from the DNA. The sample lists approximately 170,000 clones; approximately 89% were seen once. Sequencing was carried out using PBMCs or T cells enriched from blood (not recorded which). The TCR comes from a woman aged 18-29 years who had recovered from COVID-19.

The CDR3 bases are TGCGCCAGCCAACGGAGCTCCTACAATGAGCAGTTCTTC. Its protein product is CASQRSSYNEQFF. V gene TRBV5-1 combines with J gene TRBJ2-1; D ambiguous. Trimming pared 7 bases from V and 0 bases from J, leaving 8 bases between. The CDR3 contains 13 residues. Per germline, CDR1 SGHRS and CDR2 YFSETQ.